One sample yielded the 23 T cell receptor beta chains listed below, sequenced in a study of shared clonotypes between healthy human individuals (dated by TCRdb to between 2020 and 2021). Library prep was done by the immunoSEQ multiplex PCR assay. Entries here come from immuneACCESS through TCRdb and include only in-frame sequences with V and J called. Some clones fail to appear in such tables; in the studies checked, an unresolved V gene covers under half of the shortfall, and the cause of the remainder is unknown. This sample is represented by some 1.1 million clones; 70% to 85% of them were singletons. The ten top clones hold roughly 0.82% of the sample. The source material was memory CD4+ T cells from PBMCs. The sample's cell subset or site, from its label and the paper: CD45RA-negative fraction. The receptors were sampled from a man aged 18 to 30 in good health. Some clones in this sample may be carry-over from other donors' samples.

This chain links TRBV6-5 with TRBJ1-1; 8 positions match TRBD1. Looked up from germline, CDR1 is MNHEY and CDR2 is SVGAGI. With 8 bases clipped from V and 7 bases from J, the junction kept 15 bases outside the gene matches. The CDR3 is made up of 15 amino acids. CDR3 in DNA: TGTGCCAGCCTGGCCTCAGGGGGCGGGATAGGTGAAGCTTTCTTT. Translation gives CASLASGGGIGEAFF.

This clone has just a few counts. This chain connects TRBV6-6 to TRBJ2-7; 7 bases map to TRBD1. This CDR3 is built from 13 residues. V trimming: 2 bases; J trimming: 6 bases; junction bases outside the gene matches: 4. Germline CDR1 is MNHNY and CDR2 is SVGAGI (reference sequence). Here the CDR3 reads CASSYTGAGEQYF. The CDR3 DNA follows: TGTGCCAGCAGTTACACAGGGGCGGGCGAGCAGTACTTC.

V usage is TRBV5-4 and J usage is TRBJ2-1; D might be TRBD1 or TRBD2, each matching 6 bases. This CDR3 comprises 16 residues. Per the germline V gene, CDR1 is SGHNT and CDR2 is YYREEE (reference sequence). Trimming pared 3 bases from V and 5 bases from J, leaving 18 bases between. In nucleotides, the CDR3 is TGTGCCAGCAGCTCCTCCATAGCGGAGGGGGACAATGAGCAGTTCTTC. Translation: CASSSSIAEGDNEQFF.

This sequence joins TRBV7-2 and TRBJ2-7; D uncertain. There are 14 residues in the CDR3. The V end lost 0 bases, the J end lost 5 bases, and 11 bases lay between the germline ends. Germline V gene data show CDR1 as SGHTA and CDR2 as FQGNSA. The CDR3 is CASSLAAGSDEQYF. Here the CDR3 DNA reads TGTGCCAGCAGCTTAGCGGCCGGGTCGGACGAGCAGTACTTC.

This chain uses TRBV18 with TRBJ1-2; the D is unclear. Germline CDR1 KGHSH, CDR2 LQKENI. CDR3 length: 13 residues. Deletions cut 4 bases from V and 0 bases from J, with 6 bases between. In DNA, the CDR3 is TGTGCCAGCTCACGGCCTGCTAACTATGGCTACACCTTC. Its translation is CASSRPANYGYTF.

With respect to this clone: The same CDR3 also results from other DNA sequences found in this sample. The chain employs TRBV7-2 and TRBJ2-1; D might be TRBD1 (6 bases). V was shortened by 2 bases and J by 4 bases, with 9 bases between the two germline ends. Germline loops: CDR1 SGHTA, CDR2 FQGNSA. This CDR3 has 14 residues. The CDR3 loop is CASSLQGSYNEQFF. CDR3 in DNA: TGTGCCAGCAGCTTACAGGGGTCATACAATGAGCAGTTCTTC. The full variable domain, rest sourced from reference TRBV7-2 and TRBJ2-1, is GAGVSQSPSNKVTEKGKDVELRCDPISGHTALYWYRQSLGQGLEFLIYFQGNSAPDKSGLPSDRFSAERTGGSVSTLTIQRTQQEDSAVYLCASSLQGSYNEQFFGPGTRLTVL.

The genes are TRBV6-1 and TRBJ1-5; the D is unclear. CDR3 length: 13 residues. CDR1 MNHNS and CDR2 SASEGT come from the germline V gene. Trimming left V 8 bases short and J 2 bases short, with 10 bases between. CDR3 region: CASRPAGNQPQHF. The CDR3 DNA reads as TGTGCCAGCCGCCCGGCCGGCAATCAGCCCCAGCATTTT.

The J gene is TRBJ2-5, the V gene TRBV10-1, with 15 positions matching TRBD2. The CDR3 is made up of 16 amino acids. In germline, CDR1 is WNHNN, CDR2 SYGVQD (reference sequence). V shed 2 bases and J 5 bases; nucleotides not matched to a gene: 3. Written as DNA, the CDR3 is TGCGCCAGCAGTGAGGGGACTAGCGGGAGGAGGGAGACCCAGTACTTC. Protein sequence: CASSEGTSGRRETQYF.

The rearrangement links TRBV4-1 to TRBJ1-5; 9 nucleotides line up with TRBD1. CDR3 length equals 17 residues. V lost 4 bases, J lost 0 bases, and 7 bases stayed unmatched. Per the germline V gene, CDR1 is MGHRA and CDR2 is YSYEKL. CDR3 sequence reads: CASSRKQGAPSNQPQHF. The DNA of the CDR3 is TGCGCCAGCAGCCGGAAACAGGGGGCGCCTAGCAATCAGCCCCAGCATTTT.

This clone came up once. This same CDR3 is encoded by further DNA sequences in the sample. The chain recombines TRBV18 with TRBJ1-4; D uncertain. Per the germline V gene, CDR1 is KGHSH and CDR2 is LQKENI. The CDR3 sequence is 13 residues long. V was shortened by 0 bases and J by 8 bases, with 7 bases between the two germline ends. DNA of the CDR3: TGTGCCAGCTCACCACCGGGCTCGGAAAAACTGTTTTTT. Translating it yields CASSPPGSEKLFF.

This chain uses TRBV30 with TRBJ1-5; unclear D gene. CDR3 length equals 13 residues. V lost 5 bases to trimming and J lost 0 bases, with 8 bases between them. Per the germline V gene, CDR1 is GTSNPN and CDR2 is SVGIG (reference sequence). The CDR3 spells CAWAESSNQPQHF. CDR3 DNA: TGTGCCTGGGCTGAGAGTAGCAATCAGCCCCAGCATTTT.

This CDR3 reads CASREDRNYGYTF. CDR3 sequence (DNA): TGTGCCAGCAGAGAGGACAGGAACTATGGCTACACCTTC. The chain is built from TRBV2 and TRBJ1-2; 7 bases align to TRBD1. This CDR3 has 13 residues. The germline V gene has CDR1 SNHLY and CDR2 FYNNEI. V dropped 6 bases and J dropped 2; count of bases not matched to a gene: 3.

The chain has TRBV29-1 and TRBJ2-7, with 7 nucleotides matching TRBD2. The CDR3 runs to 12 residues. CDR1 is SQVTM and CDR2 is ANQGSEA in the germline V gene. J lost 1 base, V lost 7 bases, and 4 bases had no gene match. The CDR3 bases are TGCAGCGCGGGGACTACTTCCTACGAGCAGTACTTC. Translated: CSAGTTSYEQYF.

The rearrangement joins TRBV6-5 to TRBJ2-3; a weak D match, TRBD2 (6 bases). The V gene lost 2 bases and the J gene lost 1 base, with 13 bases spanning the gap. Germline-derived CDR1 and CDR2 are MNHEY and SVGAGI. The CDR3 is 16 amino acids. In DNA form, the CDR3 reads TGTGCCAGCAGTTACCAGCTAGCGTTAGGCACAGATACGCAGTATTTT. It yields the protein CASSYQLALGTDTQYF.

The chain has TRBV11-2 and TRBJ2-1; TRBD1 aligns across 8 bases. This CDR3 comprises 17 residues. CDR1 SGHAT and CDR2 FQNNGV come from the germline V gene. J lost 2 bases, V lost 3 bases, and 9 bases had no gene match. The CDR3 nucleotides are TGTGCCAGCAGCTTCCGAACCCTGGACAGGGCCTACAATGAGCAGTTCTTC. Encoded protein: CASSFRTLDRAYNEQFF.

The chain uses TRBV6-1 and TRBJ1-3; unclear D gene. Germline V gives CDR1 MNHNS, CDR2 SASEGT. CDR3 length: 15 residues. Between the trimmed V and J ends, which lost 7 bases and 0 bases, there was a span of 13 bases. CDR3 nucleotide sequence: TGTGCCAGCAACAAGGTTCTGCTCTCTGGAAACACCATATATTTT. Protein: CASNKVLLSGNTIYF.

The chain links TRBV18 to TRBJ1-4; 12 positions agree with TRBD1. V lost 6 bases and J lost 8; bases outside the gene matches: 7. From germline, CDR1 is KGHSH and CDR2 LQKENI. This CDR3 region has 15 residues. The DNA of the CDR3 is TGTGCCAGCTCCCCCGGGACAGGGGGCAGAGAAAAACTGTTTTTT. Its protein product is CASSPGTGGREKLFF.

The CDR3 protein is CSSEGRNEQFF. The CDR3, as DNA: TGCAGCTCCGAGGGCAGGAATGAGCAGTTCTTC. The gene calls are TRBV29-1 and TRBJ2-1; the D gene is possibly TRBD2 (5 bases). The V end was cut by 8 bases, the J end by 7 bases, with 12 bases between. CDR1 is SQVTM and CDR2 is ANQGSEA in the germline V gene. This CDR3 spans 11 amino acids.

The V call is TRBV7-9, the J call TRBJ1-4; no definite D call. The CDR3 runs 14 residues. Trimming removed 5 bases from V and 7 bases from J, with 14 bases in between. From germline, CDR1 is SEHNR and CDR2 FQNEAQ (reference sequence). The CDR3 DNA sequence: TGTGCCAGCAGCGCCCAAGGAGGTCGTGAAAAACTGTTTTTT. Its translation: CASSAQGGREKLFF.

V and J are TRBV5-6 and TRBJ2-3; D call uncertain. The V gene's germline CDR1 is SGHDT and CDR2 YYEEEE. The CDR3 sequence is 13 residues long. V was shortened by 4 bases and J by 9 bases, with 15 bases between the two germline ends. The CDR3: CASSPGVGSTQYF. In DNA, the CDR3 is TGTGCCAGCAGCCCCGGTGTTGGCTCCACGCAGTATTTT.

For this clone: This may arise from a read error, as a much more abundant clone is one base away. The same CDR3 is also encoded by other DNA sequences in this sample. The gene calls are TRBV7-2 and TRBJ1-5; D remains unclear. V lost 4 bases to trimming and J lost 2 bases, with 12 bases between them. The CDR3 sequence is 15 residues long. Germline CDR1 is SGHTA and CDR2 is FQGNSA. The CDR3 bases are TGTGCCAGCAGCTCTGGGCAGGCTGGCAATCAGCCCCAGCATTTT. Translated, it gives CASSSGQAGNQPQHF.

As to this clone: One end of the junction is discordant with germline, which a read error may explain. The V gene is TRBV15, the J gene TRBJ2-7; a weak D match, TRBD1 (6 bases). The CDR3 sequence is 14 residues long. CDR1 is LNHNV and CDR2 is YYDKDF in the germline V gene (reference sequence). CDR3 in DNA: TGTGCCACCAGCCGAGACAGGTACTCCTACGAGCAGTACTTC. It codes for CATSRDRYSYEQYF. Drawing the rest from reference TRBV15 and TRBJ2-7, the complete variable domain is DAMVIQNPRYQVTQFGKPVTLSCSQTLNHNVMYWYQQKSSQAPKLLFHYYDKDFNNEADTPDNFQSRRPNTSFCFLDIRSPGLGDTAMYLCATSRDRYSYEQYFGPGTRLTVT.

This clone was observed a handful of times. J is TRBJ1-2 and V is TRBV19; D unresolved. Germline values: CDR1 LNHDA, CDR2 SQIVND (reference sequence). The CDR3 consists of 13 residues. The V end lost 5 bases, the J end lost 8 bases, and 15 bases lay between the germline ends. The CDR3 spells CASSSGPLYGYTF. The CDR3 coding sequence is TGTGCCAGTAGTTCAGGCCCCCTTTACGGCTACACCTTC.